This T cell receptor (beta chain) was sequenced during a study of shared clonotypes between healthy human individuals. Study-wide points: The study generally estimated greater richness for naive than memory subsets. An expected dependence of interdonor clonotype sharing on sequencing depth was noted. In contrast to clonotypes shared by all four donors, non-shared clonotypes had lower generation probabilities.

Remarks on this clone: The antigen is unknown.

TCRdb keeps only in-frame clones here, not all; method: immunoSEQ multiplex PCR. The sample contains around 700,000 clones, 72% of which appear only once. The CDR3 totals 17 residues. The V gene's germline CDR1 is SGHVS and CDR2 FQNEAQ. V lost 6 bases and J lost 7; bases outside the gene matches: 16. The genes are TRBV7-8 and TRBJ2-5; 11 nucleotides align to TRBD2. The clonotype originates from a woman aged 25 to 39 in good health. The sequencing input was memory CD4+ T cells sorted from blood. Subset meaning: CD45RA-negative fraction. CDR3 DNA sequence: TGTGCCAGCAGACAAATCCCTAGCGGGAGGCAAGGGGTGACCCAGTACTTC. It encodes CASRQIPSGRQGVTQYF.